Presented here are 22 T cell receptor beta chains from one specimen sequenced in a study of cytotoxic CD8 clonotypes in ibrutinib-treated CLL. Measured with immunoSEQ multiplex PCR; TCRdb has only the in-frame clones, and not every one. The table records about 140,000 clones, 70% to 85% of them present only once. The specimen was PBMCs, collected after 12 months of ibrutinib treatment. These receptors originate from a human donor with chronic lymphocytic leukemia.

The gene calls are TRBV7-7 and TRBJ2-1; 13 bases line up with TRBD2. V shed 6 bases, J shed 10 bases, and the junction held 3 bases outside the gene matches. The CDR3 spans 13 residues. Germline V gives CDR1 SSHAT, CDR2 FNYEAQ (reference sequence). The DNA of the CDR3 is TGTGCCAGCAGTCGGGGACTAGCGGGGGAGCAGTTCTTC. Amino acid sequence: CASSRGLAGEQFF. The full variable domain, rest sourced from reference TRBV7-7 and TRBJ2-1, is GAGVSQSPRYKVTKRGQDVTLRCDPISSHATLYWYQQALGQGPEFLTYFNYEAQPDKSGLPSDRFSAERPEGSISTLTIQRTEQRDSAMYRCASSRGLAGEQFFGPGTRLTVL.

The genes are TRBV5-8 and TRBJ1-3; 7 positions match TRBD1. The CDR3 length is 15 residues. Germline loops: CDR1 SGHTS, CDR2 YDEGEE. V lost 4 bases to trimming and J lost 2 bases; unmatched junction nucleotides: 6. Here the CDR3 DNA reads TGTGCCAGCAGCCTCGACAGGGCAACTGGAAACACCATATATTTT. Translation gives CASSLDRATGNTIYF.

V gene TRBV4-1 combines with J gene TRBJ2-5, with unresolved D. V shed 1 base and J shed 0 bases, with 6 bases lying between them. This CDR3 spans 14 amino acids. Germline assignment: CDR1 MGHRA and CDR2 YSYEKL. This CDR3 reads CASSQVSNQETQYF. CDR3 nucleotide sequence: TGCGCCAGCAGCCAAGTTTCTAACCAAGAGACCCAGTACTTC.

This chain connects TRBV5-4 to TRBJ1-1; 7 positions match TRBD1. After removal of 5 bases from V and 4 bases from J, the junction contained 5 bases not matched to a gene. Germline values: CDR1 SGHNT, CDR2 YYREEE (reference sequence). This CDR3 contains 13 residues. CDR3 DNA sequence: TGTGCCAGCAGGGTGCCAGGGGGCACTGAAGCTTTCTTT. Amino acid sequence: CASRVPGGTEAFF.

This clone showed up just a few times. The rearrangement links TRBV2 to TRBJ1-4, with 8 bases identical to TRBD1. V shed 4 bases and J 7 bases; nucleotides not matched to a gene: 8. Germline CDR1 reads SNHLY; CDR2 reads FYNNEI. The CDR3 sequence is 15 residues long. Here the CDR3 DNA reads TGTGCCAGCAGTGTAATGGAACAGGGGGGTGAAAAACTGTTTTTT. As protein: CASSVMEQGGEKLFF.

The CDR3 reads CASERGGLNQPQHF. The DNA of the CDR3 is TGTGCCAGCGAACGGGGGGGCCTCAATCAGCCCCAGCATTTT. This rearrangement joins TRBV28 to TRBJ1-5; D possibly corresponds to TRBD1 (6 bases). The V gene's germline CDR1 is MDHEN and CDR2 SYDVKM. The CDR3 has 14 amino acids. V lost 8 bases and J 3 bases, leaving 14 bases between the germline ends.

The chain combines TRBV7-3 with TRBJ2-7; D not resolved. The V end was cut by 1 base, the J end by 6 bases, with 13 bases between. The CDR3 is 14 amino acids. Germline lookup yields CDR1 SGHTA and CDR2 FQGTGA. The DNA of the CDR3 is TGTGCCAGCAGCTTAATGTCTTGGGGAACCGAGCAGTACTTC. Translated: CASSLMSWGTEQYF.

This clone was picked up a small number of times. V gene TRBV14 combines with J gene TRBJ2-7; D is perhaps TRBD1 (6 bases). Germline lookup yields CDR1 SGHDN and CDR2 FVKESK. Trimming took 4 bases from V and 0 from J, leaving 7 bases between them. This CDR3 contains 13 residues. This CDR3 is CASSRDTSYEQYF. Here the CDR3 DNA reads TGTGCCAGCAGCCGGGACACCTCCTACGAGCAGTACTTC.

V and J are TRBV7-2 and TRBJ2-3, with 9 bases aligning to TRBD2. CDR1 is SGHTA, CDR2 FQGNSA, per germline. V was pared by 2 bases and J by 4 bases, with 4 bases of the junction left unmatched. CDR3 length: 15 amino acids. The CDR3 sequence is CASSLWGLAPDTQYF. CDR3 coding DNA: TGTGCCAGCAGCTTATGGGGACTAGCCCCAGATACGCAGTATTTT.

The chain combines TRBV7-6 with TRBJ2-7; weak D call: TRBD2 (6 bases). The germline V and J ends were trimmed by 0 bases and 1 base, with 13 bases remaining between them. This CDR3 comprises 16 residues. Germline CDR1 reads SGHVS; CDR2 reads FNYEAQ. CDR3 sequence: CASSLAPTGASYEQYF. In DNA form, the CDR3 reads TGTGCCAGCAGCTTAGCGCCCACGGGAGCGTCCTACGAGCAGTACTTC.

This chain connects TRBV5-5 to TRBJ2-3; 12 bases line up with TRBD2. The J segment lost 7 bases and the V segment lost 3 bases, leaving 6 bases of the junction unmatched. Germline CDR1 is SGHKS and CDR2 is YYEKEE (reference sequence). The CDR3 totals 15 residues. The DNA for the CDR3 is TGTGCCAGCAGCTACCGGACTAGCGGGACCTATACGCAGTATTTT. Translated: CASSYRTSGTYTQYF.

The chain uses TRBV6-4 and TRBJ1-2, with 7 positions matching TRBD1. CDR1 is MRHNA, CDR2 SNTAGT, per germline. This CDR3 region has 15 residues. Trimming cost V 6 bases and J 7 bases; bases outside gene matches: 14. The CDR3 here is CASSPTPQGVGGYTF. The CDR3 nucleotides read TGTGCCAGCAGCCCTACACCCCAGGGGGTAGGTGGCTACACCTTC.

The chain joins TRBV5-1 to TRBJ1-1; D gene unclear. Trimming shortened V by 0 bases and J by 6 bases, and 9 bases separated the two germline ends. The CDR3 consists of 13 residues. Germline V lookup: CDR1 SGHRS, CDR2 YFSETQ. CDR3 sequence: CASSLGQDPEAFF. CDR3 coding DNA: TGCGCCAGCAGCTTGGGGCAGGACCCTGAAGCTTTCTTT.

CDR3 coding DNA: TGTGCCACCAGCAGAGATCCGGGCTACGAGCAGTACTTC. It is translated as CATSRDPGYEQYF. This chain uses TRBV15 with TRBJ2-5; unclear D gene. The J call is in doubt because the DNA end fits TRBJ2-7 better. CDR1 and CDR2 (germline): LNHNV, YYDKDF (reference sequence). The CDR3 is made up of 13 amino acids.

This rearrangement joins TRBV27 to TRBJ1-2; no firm D call. CDR1 and CDR2 (germline): MNHEY, SMNVEV (reference sequence). The V end lost 8 bases, the J end lost 4 bases, and 23 bases lay between the germline ends. CDR3 length: 16 residues. The CDR3 nucleotides read TGTGCCAGCGGAGACCTTAAACGTGGCGAGGGCTATGGCTACACCTTC. This gives the protein CASGDLKRGEGYGYTF.

This clone was picked up one time. The genes are TRBV7-3 and TRBJ2-6; 10 bases map to TRBD1. The CDR3 loop spans 18 amino acids. V dropped 0 bases and J dropped 0; count of bases not matched to a gene: 2. Germline-derived CDR1 and CDR2 are SGHTA and FQGTGA. CDR3 sequence (DNA): TGTGCCAGCAGCTTAACGGACAGGGGGGCCTCTGGGGCCAACGTCCTGACTTTC. It codes for CASSLTDRGASGANVLTF.

CDR3 DNA: TGTGCCAGCAGTGGCCGGGCCCATGACAATCAGCCCCAGCATTTT. It is translated as CASSGRAHDNQPQHF. The chain joins TRBV6-1 to TRBJ1-5; D uncertain. This CDR3 spans 15 amino acids. From germline, CDR1 is MNHNS and CDR2 SASEGT. The V end lost 4 bases, the J end lost 3 bases, and 13 bases lay between the germline ends.

This clone was counted a few times. The chain has TRBV18 and TRBJ1-1; tentatively, D is TRBD1 (6 bases). Trimming removed 3 bases at V and 2 bases at J, with 16 bases between. Germline values: CDR1 KGHSH, CDR2 LQKENI. The CDR3 contains 16 residues. The CDR3 nucleotides are TGTGCCAGCTCACCGGCGATACAGGGAAGTAACACTGAAGCTTTCTTT. Translating gives CASSPAIQGSNTEAFF.

This clone showed up just a few times. The CDR3 DNA reads TGTGCCAGCACCGGAGGGGGTCCCCTCCACTTT. This gives the protein CASTGGGPLHF. This chain connects TRBV6-4 to TRBJ1-6, with D maybe TRBD1 (6 bases). The germline V gene encodes CDR1 MRHNA and CDR2 SNTAGT. The CDR3 has 11 residues. V gave up 7 bases and J gave up 13 bases, with 11 bases separating them.

The chain has TRBV27 and TRBJ1-1; D gene ambiguous. Germline CDR1 MNHEY, CDR2 SMNVEV (reference sequence). This CDR3 has 13 residues. V shed 1 base and J shed 8 bases, with 11 bases lying between them. CDR3 in amino acids: CASSLLAVSEAFF. The CDR3 bases are TGTGCCAGCAGTTTATTGGCCGTTTCCGAAGCTTTCTTT.

Only a few counts were recorded for this clone. The chain combines TRBV28 with TRBJ1-5; D is undetermined. The CDR3 spans 15 residues. Germline V gives CDR1 MDHEN, CDR2 SYDVKM. V dropped 6 bases and J dropped 0 bases, with 12 bases sitting between them. Here the CDR3 DNA reads TGTGCCAGCAGGGAGTGGGAGAATAGCAATCAGCCCCAGCATTTT. Amino acid sequence: CASREWENSNQPQHF.

The V and J genes are TRBV30 and TRBJ2-5, with D perhaps matching TRBD1 (5 bases). From germline, CDR1 is GTSNPN and CDR2 SVGIG (reference sequence). Trimming cost V 4 bases and J 4 bases, with 13 bases left between them. This CDR3 is built from 13 residues. CDR3 sequence (DNA): TGTGCCTGGACTGAGGTGGGGCTAGAGACCCAGTACTTC. As protein: CAWTEVGLETQYF.